The 15 T cell receptor beta chains below all came from one sample that was sequenced in a study of T cell repertoires in ileal Crohn's disease. Lamina propria lymphocytes from surgical specimens were isolated on a density gradient before sorting. Clones were read by immunoSEQ multiplex PCR, and TCRdb kept only the in-frame ones, dropping some. The data contain about 1,100 clones, roughly 90% of them singletons. The specimen sequenced was CD4+ T cells sorted from the ileum. All receptors come from an adult with Crohn's disease.

The rearrangement links TRBV7-8 to TRBJ2-7; 10 nucleotides line up with TRBD2. The germline CDR1 and CDR2 sequences are SGHVS and FQNEAQ. The V gene end was trimmed by 5 bases and the J gene end by 5 bases; junction bases not matched to a gene: 6. CDR3 length: 14 residues. The CDR3: CASSQRTSGHEQYF. Here the CDR3 DNA reads TGTGCCAGCAGCCAACGGACTAGCGGTCACGAGCAGTACTTC.

The chain is built from TRBV10-3 and TRBJ2-3; 7 positions agree with TRBD2. V dropped 0 bases and J dropped 4; count of bases not matched to a gene: 7. The CDR3 extends over 16 amino acids. Germline V lookup: CDR1 ENHRY, CDR2 SYGVKD. CDR3 sequence reads: CAISESNGGSADTQYF. DNA of the CDR3: TGTGCCATCAGTGAGTCTAATGGCGGGAGCGCAGATACGCAGTATTTT.

The rearrangement joins TRBV19 to TRBJ2-3; 9 bases align to TRBD1. CDR1 and CDR2 (germline): LNHDA, SQIVND (reference sequence). The CDR3 runs to 15 residues. The junction had 6 bases not matched to a gene; V was cut back by 7 bases and J by 1 base. CDR3 in DNA: TGTGCCAGTAACAACAGGGGGCGAGGCACAGATACGCAGTATTTT. Translated: CASNNRGRGTDTQYF.

The CDR3 coding sequence is TGTGCCAGCAGCTTTCTGGGAAACACCATATATTTT. Translated, it gives CASSFLGNTIYF. The chain carries TRBV11-1 and TRBJ1-3, with D unclear. Germline values: CDR1 SGHAT, CDR2 FQDESV (reference sequence). The CDR3 spans 12 residues. Between the trimmed V and J ends, which lost 3 bases and 4 bases, there was a span of 4 bases.

The V call is TRBV6-6, the J call TRBJ1-4; possibly TRBD1 for D (6 bases). The germline CDR1 and CDR2 sequences are MNHNY and SVGAGI (reference sequence). The CDR3 length is 14 residues. V dropped 4 bases and J dropped 6 bases, with 12 bases sitting between them. CDR3 region: CASSLGGGDEKLFF. CDR3 coding DNA: TGTGCCAGCAGTTTAGGGGGAGGGGATGAAAAACTGTTTTTT.

The chain has TRBV12-5 and TRBJ2-1, with TRBD1 as a possible D gene (6 bases). The germline gives CDR1 LGHNT, CDR2 FRNRAP. V shed 4 bases and J shed 3 bases, with 10 bases lying between them. The CDR3 runs to 14 residues. The CDR3 loop is CASGSGTYYNEQFF. CDR3 DNA: TGTGCTAGTGGTTCCGGGACATACTACAATGAGCAGTTCTTC.

The J gene is TRBJ2-1, the V gene TRBV7-3, with D possibly matching TRBD2 (6 bases). Between the trimmed V and J ends, which lost 3 bases and 9 bases, there was a span of 15 bases. The CDR3 is 14 amino acids. CDR1 and CDR2 (germline): SGHTA, FQGTGA. The CDR3 loop reads CASSLMRDKGEQFF. The CDR3 region has the DNA TGTGCCAGCAGCTTGATGCGGGATAAGGGTGAGCAGTTCTTC.

The chain recombines TRBV28 with TRBJ2-5, with a weak D call TRBD1 (6 bases). The CDR3 has 16 residues. Germline CDR1 MDHEN, CDR2 SYDVKM. V was cut by 8 bases and J by 3 bases, with 22 bases left in between. The CDR3 coding sequence is TGTGCCAGCTACCTGGACAGTTTGGACCCTGAAGAGACCCAGTACTTC. Translated: CASYLDSLDPEETQYF.

The chain uses TRBV5-1 and TRBJ2-5, with D possibly TRBD1 on 5 matching bases. The V end lost 0 bases, the J end lost 0 bases, and 9 bases lay between the germline ends. CDR1 is SGHRS, CDR2 YFSETQ, per germline. The CDR3 runs 15 residues. This chain's CDR3 is CASSLGSGHQETQYF. Here the CDR3 DNA reads TGCGCCAGCAGCTTGGGTTCAGGGCACCAAGAGACCCAGTACTTC.

This clone was picked up one time. The rearrangement joins TRBV15 to TRBJ2-5; TRBD1 is a possible D gene (5 bases). The ends were cut back, 4 bases at V and 4 bases at J, with 10 bases in the middle. The CDR3 consists of 13 residues. Germline V CDR1 and CDR2: LNHNV, YYDKDF (reference sequence). In DNA, the CDR3 is TGTGCCACCAGCATTGGGGCAATAGAGACCCAGTACTTC. Amino acid sequence: CATSIGAIETQYF. The full variable domain, in which reference TRBV15 and TRBJ2-5 provide the parts outside the CDR3, is DAMVIQNPRYQVTQFGKPVTLSCSQTLNHNVMYWYQQKSSQAPKLLFHYYDKDFNNEADTPDNFQSRRPNTSFCFLDIRSPGLGDTAMYLCATSIGAIETQYFGPGTRLLVL.

This clone is a singleton in its sample. This chain joins TRBV7-6 and TRBJ2-5; TRBD1 matches 7 bases. The CDR3 loop spans 13 amino acids. V trimming: 5 bases; J trimming: 5 bases; junction bases outside the gene matches: 5. The germline gives CDR1 SGHVS, CDR2 FNYEAQ. The CDR3 here is CASSRQGGETQYF. CDR3 DNA: TGTGCCAGCAGCCGTCAAGGGGGCGAGACCCAGTACTTC.

The genes are TRBV5-1 and TRBJ1-1, with 12 bases fitting TRBD1. The CDR3 is 17 residues long. The ends lost 6 bases at V and 5 bases at J; junction bases unmatched: 14. Germline CDR1 reads SGHRS; CDR2 reads YFSETQ. The CDR3 DNA reads as TGCGCCAGCACCTACGATTCCGGGACAGGGGGCGGAACTGAAGCTTTCTTT. This translates into CASTYDSGTGGGTEAFF.

The chain has TRBV18 and TRBJ2-7; unclear D gene. CDR1 and CDR2 (germline): KGHSH, LQKENI. The V gene lost 0 bases and the J gene lost 1 base, with 7 bases spanning the gap. The CDR3 contains 14 residues. The CDR3 sequence: CASSPPSRSYEQYF. The CDR3 coding sequence is TGTGCCAGCTCACCACCTAGCCGATCCTACGAGCAGTACTTC.

The rearrangement joins TRBV27 to TRBJ2-3, with 8 bases lining up with TRBD2. Per the germline V gene, CDR1 is MNHEY and CDR2 is SMNVEV (reference sequence). V lost 8 bases to trimming and J lost 3 bases; unmatched junction nucleotides: 4. The CDR3 sequence is 13 residues long. The chain's CDR3 is CASRQRGTDTQYF. CDR3 nucleotide sequence: TGTGCCAGCCGCCAGCGGGGGACAGATACGCAGTATTTT.

The chain employs TRBV11-1 and TRBJ2-7; TRBD1 matches 7 bases. The ends lost 4 bases at V and 3 bases at J; junction bases unmatched: 3. From germline, CDR1 is SGHAT and CDR2 FQDESV (reference sequence). This CDR3 region has 13 residues. CDR3 bases: TGTGCCAGCAGCTCGGACAGGAGCTACGAGCAGTACTTC. Translating gives CASSSDRSYEQYF.